These 28 T cell receptor beta chains came from one sample sequenced in a study of CD8 T cells in ankylosing spondylitis (TCRdb year 2017). Receptor libraries were prepared by 5' RACE. The sequencer was an Illumina HiSeq 2500. TCRdb redid the processing of the public reads, applying fastp at Q25 and MiXCR, and retained in-frame beta chains. Rows with one shared CDR3 protein collapse into an entry with the most common genes and DNA. Within this sample are 250,000 to 400,000 distinct CDR3 sequences, with around a tenth of them counted one time only. About a tenth of the sample lies in the top ten. The sequenced sample was blood, either unsorted or a sorted T cell fraction (not recorded which). The source is a female donor with ankylosing spondylitis or in good health (not recorded which).

This clonotype was counted at least ten times. This chain links TRBV27 with TRBJ2-1; 9 bases align to TRBD1. CDR3 size: 19 residues. In germline, CDR1 is MNHEY, CDR2 SMNVEV (reference sequence). The V segment lost 7 bases and the J segment 2 bases; nucleotides outside the gene matches: 18. The CDR3 coding sequence is TGTGCCAGCAACCCCAGGGGGACAGGGAGTTGGGGTACCTACAATGAGCAGTTCTTC. Translated: CASNPRGTGSWGTYNEQFF.

V usage is TRBV12-3 or TRBV12-4 and J usage is TRBJ2-7, with D possibly TRBD1 on 6 matching bases. V gave up 4 bases and J gave up 4 bases, with 8 bases separating them. This CDR3 is built from 12 residues. This CDR3 is CASSWTVYEQYF. The CDR3 DNA reads TGTGCCAGCAGTTGGACAGTTTACGAGCAGTACTTC.

This clonotype has at least ten counts. The chain employs TRBV12-3 or TRBV12-4 and TRBJ2-1; 9 bases match TRBD2. V gave up 3 bases and J gave up 7 bases; unmatched junction bases: 7. The CDR3 consists of 15 residues. DNA for the CDR3: TGTGCCAGCAGTTTTATCGGTCTAGCGGGAAATGAGCAGTTCTTC. Its protein is CASSFIGLAGNEQFF.

This clonotype was found a few times. The rearrangement joins TRBV28 to TRBJ2-1, with 12 bases fitting TRBD2. Trimming at V came to 6 bases and at J to 8 bases, leaving 8 bases not matched to a gene. The CDR3 is 15 residues long. Germline values: CDR1 MDHEN, CDR2 SYDVKM. This chain's CDR3 is CASRRRLAGAHEQFF. CDR3 DNA sequence: TGTGCCAGCAGAAGAAGACTAGCGGGAGCCCATGAGCAGTTCTTC.

This sequence joins TRBV15 and TRBJ2-1; TRBD2 agrees at 15 bases. The CDR3 has 17 amino acids. CDR1 and CDR2 from the germline V gene are LNHNV and YYDKDF (reference sequence). J was trimmed by 7 bases and V by 1 base; bases with no gene match: 5. CDR3 nucleotides: TGTGCCACCAGCAGAGTAGGACTAGCGGGAGGGTTTAATGAGCAGTTCTTC. Protein: CATSRVGLAGGFNEQFF.

V gene TRBV29-1 combines with J gene TRBJ2-1; D could derive from TRBD1 or TRBD2 (5 bases each). CDR1 is SQVTM and CDR2 is ANQGSEA in the germline V gene. There are 13 residues in the CDR3. The CDR3 region is CTLRDGEYNEQFF. The CDR3 coding sequence is TGCACCCTCCGGGACGGAGAATACAATGAGCAGTTCTTC.

J is TRBJ2-7 and V is TRBV20-1; the match to TRBD2 covers 10 bases. Germline CDR1 is DFQATT and CDR2 is SNEGSKA (reference sequence). The V gene end was trimmed by 3 bases and the J gene end by 3 bases; junction bases not matched to a gene: 5. This CDR3 has 14 residues. CDR3 DNA: TGCAGTGCTAGCCCGGGACTAGCGAGCTACGAGCAGTACTTC. This encodes CSASPGLASYEQYF.

This clonotype was detected ten times or more. The chain recombines TRBV5-1 with TRBJ2-5; a possible D gene is TRBD1 (6 bases). The V end was cut by 4 bases, the J end by 4 bases, with 14 bases between. Germline assignment: CDR1 SGHRS and CDR2 YFSETQ. The CDR3 covers 14 residues. Written as DNA, the CDR3 is TGCGCCAGCAGCACCGGGACACCTCGAGAGACCCAGTACTTC. Translated, it gives CASSTGTPRETQYF.

The table lists this clonotype with a few counts. This chain connects TRBV20-1 to TRBJ2-1, with 7 bases lining up with TRBD1. This CDR3 comprises 16 residues. After removal of 3 bases from V and 7 bases from J, the junction contained 15 bases not matched to a gene. Per the germline V gene, CDR1 is DFQATT and CDR2 is SNEGSKA (reference sequence). Written as DNA, the CDR3 is TGCAGTGCTAGTCCCCTTCGAGACAGGGTTAGAAATGAGCAGTTCTTC. It encodes CSASPLRDRVRNEQFF.

At least ten counts were recorded for this clonotype. The V call is TRBV4-2, the J call TRBJ2-7; TRBD1 agrees at 8 bases. This CDR3 has 14 amino acids. Germline V gives CDR1 LGHNA, CDR2 YNFKEQ. Trimming removed 4 bases from V and 4 bases from J; junction bases left unmatched: 6. CDR3 sequence: CASSPGQAGYEQYF. CDR3 in DNA: TGTGCCAGCAGCCCGGGACAGGCGGGGTACGAGCAGTACTTC.

This clonotype was seen repeatedly, ten times or more. V gene TRBV10-3 combines with J gene TRBJ1-4, with TRBD1 as a possible D gene (6 bases). Germline CDR1 ENHRY, CDR2 SYGVKD. Trimming shortened V by 9 bases and J by 7 bases, and 15 bases separated the two germline ends. The CDR3 runs 13 residues. CDR3 loop: CAISGGLGEKLFF. CDR3 in DNA: TGTGCCATTTCCGGGGGGCTGGGTGAAAAACTGTTTTTT.

Ten or more counts support this clonotype. This chain joins TRBV12-3 or TRBV12-4 and TRBJ2-2; D remains ambiguous. Trimming pared 2 bases from V and 8 bases from J, leaving 9 bases between. The CDR3 has 13 amino acids. The CDR3 loop is CASSLRAGGELFF. The CDR3 bases are TGTGCCAGCAGTTTACGTGCAGGTGGGGAGCTGTTTTTT.

This sequence joins TRBV20-1 and TRBJ2-7, with D maybe TRBD2 (5 bases). The CDR3 contains 14 residues. Germline CDR1 reads DFQATT; CDR2 reads SNEGSKA (reference sequence). V shed 0 bases and J shed 2 bases, with 11 bases lying between them. The CDR3 loop reads CSAREAGRTYEQYF. In DNA form, the CDR3 reads TGCAGTGCTAGAGAGGCGGGCAGAACCTACGAGCAGTACTTC.

This clonotype was seen a single time. V gene TRBV6-5 combines with J gene TRBJ2-1, with D possibly being TRBD1 (6 bases). The CDR3 runs to 15 residues. The V end lost 5 bases, the J end lost 2 bases, and 13 bases lay between the germline ends. Germline V CDR1 and CDR2: MNHEY, SVGAGI. CDR3: CASSNQNRAYNEQFF. The CDR3 DNA sequence: TGTGCCAGCAGTAACCAGAACAGGGCCTACAATGAGCAGTTCTTC.

This clonotype was found many times. A read error may produce the germline difference seen at one junction end. CDR3 bases: TGCGCCAGCAGCCCGCAAGGCTCCAACAATGAGCAGTTCTTC. Residues: CASSPQGSNNEQFF. V usage is TRBV5-1 and J usage is TRBJ2-1; D is unresolved. The CDR3 loop spans 14 amino acids. Germline CDR1 and CDR2: SGHRS and YFSETQ.

The table lists this clonotype with many counts. The CDR3 DNA reads TGCAGTGCTAATTCCCTAGCAGAAGAGACCCAGTACTTC. Translation: CSANSLAEETQYF. The chain is built from TRBV20-1 and TRBJ2-5, with D possibly matching TRBD2 (5 bases). The V gene's germline CDR1 is DFQATT and CDR2 SNEGSKA (reference sequence). V lost 4 bases, J lost 3 bases, and 12 bases lay in between. CDR3 length: 13 amino acids.

This clonotype was recorded many times. This chain uses TRBV19 with TRBJ1-1, with D unresolved. V dropped 3 bases and J dropped 7 bases, with 9 bases sitting between them. CDR3 length: 12 residues. Looked up from germline, CDR1 is LNHDA and CDR2 is SQIVND (reference sequence). For the CDR3, the DNA is TGTGCCAGTAGTATTAGATTGGGTGAAGCTTTCTTT. Encoded protein: CASSIRLGEAFF.

This clonotype was counted ten times or more. This chain connects TRBV7-2 to TRBJ2-3, with 13 positions matching TRBD2. The J segment lost 3 bases and the V segment lost 7 bases, leaving 7 bases of the junction unmatched. The CDR3 is 16 amino acids. CDR1 and CDR2 from the germline V gene are SGHTA and FQGNSA. CDR3 sequence: CASTILGLAGTDTQYF. CDR3 in DNA: TGTGCCAGCACCATCCTGGGACTAGCGGGAACAGATACGCAGTATTTT.

The chain has TRBV5-6 and TRBJ2-5, with D maybe TRBD2 (6 bases). V lost 4 bases, J lost 4 bases, and 14 bases lay in between. Germline V gene lookup returns CDR1 SGHDT and CDR2 YYEEEE. CDR3 length: 14 amino acids. The CDR3 DNA reads TGTGCCAGCAGCCGGAGGGACTCGGCAGAGACCCAGTACTTC. It codes for CASSRRDSAETQYF.

This clonotype was seen many times. The V gene is TRBV5-1, the J gene TRBJ1-1; possibly TRBD1 for D (5 bases). V gave up 5 bases and J gave up 1 base, with 21 bases separating them. This CDR3 has 17 amino acids. CDR1 is SGHRS and CDR2 is YFSETQ in the germline V gene. CDR3 bases: TGCGCCAGCAGGCTCTCGCTGACAGATTGGGCGAACACTGAAGCTTTCTTT. Translated, it gives CASRLSLTDWANTEAFF.

This clonotype has ten or more counts. V usage is TRBV5-1 and J usage is TRBJ1-2, with D unresolved. This CDR3 has 13 amino acids. The germline V gene encodes CDR1 SGHRS and CDR2 YFSETQ. V lost 4 bases and J lost 2, with 9 bases in between. The CDR3 sequence is CASSKTENYGYTF. CDR3 nucleotides: TGCGCCAGCAGCAAAACGGAGAACTATGGCTACACCTTC. The full variable domain, with the rest looked up from reference TRBV5-1 and TRBJ1-2, is KAGVTQTPRYLIKTRGQQVTLSCSPISGHRSVSWYQQTPGQGLQFLFEYFSETQRNKGNFPGRFSGRQFSNSRSEMNVSTLELGDSALYLCASSKTENYGYTFGSGTRLTVV.

This clonotype appeared a few times. The J gene is TRBJ2-7, the V gene TRBV20-1, with 9 bases identical to TRBD2. This CDR3 is 14 amino acids long. With V trimmed by 6 bases and J by 3 bases, 9 bases remained unmatched. Germline V gives CDR1 DFQATT, CDR2 SNEGSKA (reference sequence). The CDR3 DNA is TGCAGTGCCATCAGACTAGCGGCCTTCTACGAGCAGTACTTC. The encoded protein is CSAIRLAAFYEQYF.

This chain uses TRBV9 with TRBJ2-3; D gene ambiguous. V was cut by 3 bases and J by 9 bases, with 14 bases left in between. This CDR3 has 13 residues. Germline V lookup: CDR1 SGDLS, CDR2 YYNGEE. CDR3 DNA: TGTGCCAGCAGCGGAGAGAACACGAACACGCAGTATTTT. As protein: CASSGENTNTQYF. The whole variable domain, filled in from reference TRBV9 and TRBJ2-3, reads DSGVTQTPKHLITATGQRVTLRCSPRSGDLSVYWYQQSLDQGLQFLIQYYNGEERAKGNILERFSAQQFPDLHSELNLSSLELGDSALYFCASSGENTNTQYFGPGTRLTVL.

This clonotype was picked up a small number of times. J is TRBJ2-7 and V is TRBV7-2; TRBD2 might be the D (5 bases). The CDR3 runs to 17 residues. Between the trimmed V and J ends, which lost 0 bases and 0 bases, there was a span of 15 bases. In germline, CDR1 is SGHTA, CDR2 FQGNSA. CDR3 DNA: TGTGCCAGCAGCTTAGCCCCTTCCGGGATTCTCTCCTACGAGCAGTACTTC. Its protein is CASSLAPSGILSYEQYF.

This clonotype was seen repeatedly, ten times or more. This CDR3 reads CASSLTGEPQHF. The CDR3 DNA is TGTGCCAGCAGTTTAACGGGGGAGCCCCAGCATTTT. The chain is built from TRBV28 and TRBJ1-5; D might be TRBD1 (5 bases). CDR1 is MDHEN, CDR2 SYDVKM, per germline. V lost 2 bases to trimming and J lost 8 bases, with 7 bases between them. This CDR3 has 12 residues. The full variable domain, with the rest looked up from reference TRBV28 and TRBJ1-5, is DVKVTQSSRYLVKRTGEKVFLECVQDMDHENMFWYRQDPGLGLRLIYFSYDVKMKEKGDIPEGYSVSREKKERFSLILESASTNQTSMYLCASSLTGEPQHFGDGTRLSIL.

Comment on this clonotype: This may be a read error: a much more frequent sequence differs by one nucleotide. The chain combines TRBV20-1 with TRBJ1-2; D is perhaps TRBD1 (5 bases). CDR1 is DFQATT, CDR2 SNEGSKA, per germline (reference sequence). The CDR3 has 12 amino acids. CDR3 protein: CRARVQVYGYTF. The CDR3 DNA reads as TGCCGTGCTAGAGTACAGGTTTATGGCTACACCTTC.

Concerning this clonotype itself: This may be a read error: a much more frequent sequence differs by one nucleotide. Written as DNA, the CDR3 is TGCGCCAGCAGCCCGCAAGGAATGGAGGTGGAGCTGTTTTTT. Residues: CASSPQGMEVELFF. The chain couples TRBV5-1 to TRBJ2-2, with D maybe TRBD2 (5 bases). V was trimmed by 4 bases and J by 10 bases, leaving 17 bases between them. Germline CDR1 is SGHRS and CDR2 is YFSETQ. This CDR3 is 14 amino acids long.

This clonotype has a handful of counts. V is TRBV6-1 and J is TRBJ1-1; D is possibly TRBD1 (6 bases). Germline loops: CDR1 MNHNS, CDR2 SASEGT. Trimming removed 11 bases from V and 4 bases from J, with 17 bases in between. The CDR3 is 13 residues long. Here the CDR3 reads CAGRGGGGTEAFF. CDR3 sequence (DNA): TGTGCCGGGCGTGGGGGCGGGGGCACTGAAGCTTTCTTT.